These T cell receptor beta chains were read from a single sample in a study of blood T cells in healthy people across ages. TCRdb called the 5' RACE reads again in MiXCR, with one record for every CDR3 protein. The data show roughly 1,700,000 distinct CDR3 sequences, 25% to 30% seen once. Sequenced sample: blood. The receptors originated from a woman aged 30 to 39 in good health. Both conserved end residues are part of each CDR3. Fields, in order: CDR3 DNA, CDR3 protein, J gene, D gene, V gene, clone size. The D gene is left open where the match is weak. Size tells how often a clone was seen (once, few, many) or the class of an expanded clone, and some rows leave it out.

DNA: TGCAGCGTTGGATTCGGCAGAGCAGACGAGCAGTACTTC; CDR3: CSVGFGRADEQYF; J: TRBJ2-7; D: NA; V: TRBV29-1; size: many
DNA: TGTGCCAGCAGCCAACATAGCGGGGGGCACCCGGATGACACAGATACGCAGTATTTT; CDR3: CASSQHSGGHPDDTDTQYF; J: TRBJ2-3; D: TRBD2; V: TRBV3-1; size: few
DNA: TGCGCCAGCAGCCAAGAATCTTTCTGGGACAGCGGGAGCGAGCAGTACTTC; CDR3: CASSQESFWDSGSEQYF; J: TRBJ2-7; D: NA; V: TRBV4-3; size: once
DNA: TGTGCCAGCAGCTTAGGAGGGGCTAGCGGTAGCTACGAGCAGTACTTC; CDR3: CASSLGGASGSYEQYF; J: TRBJ2-7; D: TRBD2; V: TRBV13; size: NA
DNA: TGCAGTTCACCCGGGACTAGCCCTGGCACAGATACGCAGTATTTT; CDR3: CSSPGTSPGTDTQYF; J: TRBJ2-3; D: TRBD2; V: TRBV20-1; size: few
DNA: TGTGCCAGCAGAAGGAAGGGCGGGACCGGGGAACAAGAGACCCAGTACTTC; CDR3: CASRRKGGTGEQETQYF; J: TRBJ2-5; D: NA; V: TRBV7-2; size: NA
DNA: TGTGCCAGCAGTCCCTTCCCCTCGGAGCCACCCCTCCACTTT; CDR3: CASSPFPSEPPLHF; J: TRBJ1-6; D: NA; V: TRBV12-3/TRBV12-4; size: NA
DNA: TGTGCCACCAGTGGGACCGGGACAGGTATCGTCCATGAGCAGTTCTTC; CDR3: CATSGTGTGIVHEQFF; J: TRBJ2-1; D: TRBD1; V: TRBV24-1; size: NA
DNA: TGTGCCAGCAACCCCCAGGGGGGTGCGAACAATGAGCAGTTCTTC; CDR3: CASNPQGGANNEQFF; J: TRBJ2-1; D: NA; V: TRBV6-6; size: many
DNA: TGTGCCAGCAGCTTGACAGGGACGCCAATCTACGAGCAGTACTTC; CDR3: CASSLTGTPIYEQYF; J: TRBJ2-7; D: NA; V: TRBV5-5; size: few
DNA: TGTGCCAGCAGTTACGACCGGTCCACAAGAGGCTATGGCTACACCTTC; CDR3: CASSYDRSTRGYGYTF; J: TRBJ1-2; D: NA; V: TRBV6-2/TRBV6-3; size: NA
DNA: TGTGCCAGCAGTCCCCCCTATACATTTACAGATACGCAGTATTTT; CDR3: CASSPPYTFTDTQYF; J: TRBJ2-3; D: NA; V: TRBV12-3/TRBV12-4; size: NA
DNA: TGTGCCAGTGGCCGGGACAGGGGTGCTTACAATGAGCAGTTCTTC; CDR3: CASGRDRGAYNEQFF; J: TRBJ2-1; D: TRBD1; V: TRBV19; size: once
DNA: TGCGCCAGCAGCTTGGAGTCCCCGGGAGGCTACACCTTC; CDR3: CASSLESPGGYTF; J: TRBJ1-2; D: NA; V: TRBV5-1; size: few
DNA: TGCAGTGCTAGAGTACCGGGACTAGCGGTAGCCAAAAACATTCAGTACTTC; CDR3: CSARVPGLAVAKNIQYF; J: TRBJ2-4; D: TRBD2; V: TRBV20-1; size: once
DNA: TGTGCCAGCAGGATGGGACAGAGAAAAGAGACCCAGTACTTC; CDR3: CASRMGQRKETQYF; J: TRBJ2-5; D: TRBD1; V: TRBV2; size: few
DNA: TGTGCCTGGAGTATGGGGGCTGGCCAGCCCCAGCATTTT; CDR3: CAWSMGAGQPQHF; J: TRBJ1-5; D: NA; V: TRBV30; size: NA
DNA: TGCAGTGCTCGATCTGCGGCCCGCCAGGGTGAGCAGTTCTTC; CDR3: CSARSAARQGEQFF; J: TRBJ2-1; D: NA; V: TRBV20-1; size: NA
DNA: TGTGCCAGCAGTTACGGCCAACAGGGGCTGACAAATGAGCAGTTCTTC; CDR3: CASSYGQQGLTNEQFF; J: TRBJ2-1; D: TRBD1; V: TRBV6-6; size: NA
DNA: TGCAGCGTCCAACTAGCGGGCCTCACAGATACGCAGTATTTT; CDR3: CSVQLAGLTDTQYF; J: TRBJ2-3; D: TRBD2; V: TRBV29-1; size: NA
DNA: TGTGCCAGCAGCTCCTTTCAGGGCTCGAGCACCGGGGAGCTGTTTTTT; CDR3: CASSSFQGSSTGELFF; J: TRBJ2-2; D: NA; V: TRBV11-1; size: NA
DNA: TGTGCTAGTGGGGCGACAGGGTGGGGTCAGCCCCAGCATTTT; CDR3: CASGATGWGQPQHF; J: TRBJ1-5; D: TRBD1; V: TRBV12-5; size: few
DNA: TGCGTCAGCAGCCAAGCAATAGTTGCAACTAATGAAAAACTGTTTTTT; CDR3: CVSSQAIVATNEKLFF; J: TRBJ1-4; D: NA; V: TRBV4-1; size: NA
DNA: TGTGCCAGCTCACCACCCACCGGGACAGGGGCGTACAATGAGCAGTTCTTC; CDR3: CASSPPTGTGAYNEQFF; J: TRBJ2-1; D: TRBD1; V: TRBV18; size: few
DNA: TGTGCCAGCAGCCACCCTGAACGGACAGGGCGGTCACCCCTCCACTTT; CDR3: CASSHPERTGRSPLHF; J: TRBJ1-6; D: TRBD1; V: TRBV7-2; size: NA
DNA: TGTGCCACCACCGGGGGCGTCTCCTACAATGAGCAGTTCTTC; CDR3: CATTGGVSYNEQFF; J: TRBJ2-1; D: NA; V: TRBV3-1; size: NA